The rows below give T cell receptor beta chains drawn from one sample of a study of a mutant IDH1 vaccine in newly diagnosed glioma. Antigen specificity for these receptors is unknown. Profiled with immunoSEQ multiplex PCR; TCRdb holds only in-frame clones, not every one. Here the sample spans about 64,000 clones, 80% to 90% being singletons. The sample here was PBMCs, taken from a glioma patient whose treatment included an IDH1 peptide vaccine. The receptors shown here come from a man aged 25-40 years with glioma. The CDR3 runs from the conserved cysteine through the conserved F or W. D genes are given only for firm matches. Where a row states a size, it is once, few, many or the class of an expanded clone; other rows omit it.

d_gene,j_gene,v_gene,abundance,CDR3nt,CDR3aa
TRBD2,TRBJ2-3,TRBV6-1,NA,TGTGCCAGCAGCTTCAGCGGGGGGGCCTCAGATACGCAGTATTTT,CASSFSGGASDTQYF
NA,TRBJ2-7,TRBV6-5,NA,TGTGCCAGCATAGGAAGCTACAATGACAAGCAGTACTTC,CASIGSYNDKQYF
NA,TRBJ2-1,TRBV7-5,NA,TGTGCCATACTAGGAGGTAGGTTTTACAATGAGCAGTTCTTC,CAILGGRFYNEQFF
NA,TRBJ2-2,TRBV6-1,once,TGTGCCAGCAGTGGCAGAGTGAACACCGGGGAGCTGTTTTTT,CASSGRVNTGELFF
TRBD2,TRBJ2-7,TRBV6-1,once,TGTGCCAGCAGTGTAACTAGCGGGGGGACCGACGAGCAGTACTTC,CASSVTSGGTDEQYF
TRBD1,TRBJ2-7,TRBV25-1,NA,TGTGCCAGCAGTGAATATGGACAGGGGGACTACGAGCAGTACTTC,CASSEYGQGDYEQYF
NA,TRBJ2-1,TRBV5-1,NA,TGCGCCAGCAGCAACTCCTACAATGAGCAGTTCTTC,CASSNSYNEQFF
NA,TRBJ2-3,TRBV4-1,NA,TGCGCCAGCAGCCAAGGTACTGCGGGGGCGCGGACAGATACGCAGTATTTT,CASSQGTAGARTDTQYF
TRBD1,TRBJ2-7,TRBV28,NA,TGTGCCAGCAGGACCGGGACAGGCTCCTACGAGCAGTACTTC,CASRTGTGSYEQYF
NA,TRBJ1-6,TRBV6-4,NA,TGTGCCAGCAGCGACTCCTGGGGTTCACCCCTCCACTTT,CASSDSWGSPLHF